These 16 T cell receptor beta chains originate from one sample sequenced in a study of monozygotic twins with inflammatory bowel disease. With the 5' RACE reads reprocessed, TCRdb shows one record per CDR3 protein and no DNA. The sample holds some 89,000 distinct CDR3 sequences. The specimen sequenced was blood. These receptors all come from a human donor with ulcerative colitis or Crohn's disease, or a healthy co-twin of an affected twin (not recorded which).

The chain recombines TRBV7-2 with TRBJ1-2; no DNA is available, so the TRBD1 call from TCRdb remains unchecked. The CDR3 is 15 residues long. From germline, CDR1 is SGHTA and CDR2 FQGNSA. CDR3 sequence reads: CASSSSPTGTYGYTF.

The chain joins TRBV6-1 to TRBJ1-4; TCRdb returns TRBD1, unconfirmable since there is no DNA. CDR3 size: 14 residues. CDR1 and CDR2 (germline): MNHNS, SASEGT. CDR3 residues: CASRLQGGSEKLFF.

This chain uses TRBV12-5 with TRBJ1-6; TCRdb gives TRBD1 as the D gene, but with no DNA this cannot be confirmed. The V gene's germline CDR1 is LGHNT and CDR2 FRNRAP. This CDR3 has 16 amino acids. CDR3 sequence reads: CASGLIRQRDNSPLHF.

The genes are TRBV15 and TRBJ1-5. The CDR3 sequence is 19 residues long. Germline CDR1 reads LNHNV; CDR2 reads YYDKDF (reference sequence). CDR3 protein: CATSRVLLRAPSLDQPQHF.

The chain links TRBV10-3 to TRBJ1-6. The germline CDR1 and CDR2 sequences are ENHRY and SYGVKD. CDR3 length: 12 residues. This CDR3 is CAIRAGDSPLHF.

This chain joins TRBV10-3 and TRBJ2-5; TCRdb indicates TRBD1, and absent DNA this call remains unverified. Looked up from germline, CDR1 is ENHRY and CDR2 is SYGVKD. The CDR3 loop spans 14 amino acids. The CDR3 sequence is CAISDQGGRETQYF.

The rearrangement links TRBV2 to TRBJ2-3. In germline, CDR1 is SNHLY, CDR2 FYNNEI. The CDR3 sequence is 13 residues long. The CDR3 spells CASRAEYTDTQYF.

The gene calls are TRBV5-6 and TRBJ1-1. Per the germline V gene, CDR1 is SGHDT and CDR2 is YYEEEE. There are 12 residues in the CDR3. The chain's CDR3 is CASSFLNTEAFF.

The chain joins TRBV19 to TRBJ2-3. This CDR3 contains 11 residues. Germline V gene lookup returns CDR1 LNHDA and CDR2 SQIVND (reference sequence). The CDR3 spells CASSIYYTQYF.

The CDR3 reads CASQRAGVYYEQYF. The gene calls are TRBV6-1 and TRBJ2-7; absent DNA, TCRdb's TRBD1 call cannot be checked. The CDR3 has 14 amino acids. CDR1 MNHNS and CDR2 SASEGT come from the germline V gene.

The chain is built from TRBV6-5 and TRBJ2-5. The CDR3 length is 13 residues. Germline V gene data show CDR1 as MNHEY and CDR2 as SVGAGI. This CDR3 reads CASTSGNQETQYF.

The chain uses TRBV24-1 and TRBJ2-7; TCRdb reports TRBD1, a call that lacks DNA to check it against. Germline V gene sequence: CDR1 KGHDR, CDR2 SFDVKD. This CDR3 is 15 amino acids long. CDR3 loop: CATSDSRGFEYEQYF.

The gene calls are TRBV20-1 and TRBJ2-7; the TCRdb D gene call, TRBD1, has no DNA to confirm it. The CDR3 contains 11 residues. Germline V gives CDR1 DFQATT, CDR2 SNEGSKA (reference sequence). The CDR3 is CSAPGNHEQYF.

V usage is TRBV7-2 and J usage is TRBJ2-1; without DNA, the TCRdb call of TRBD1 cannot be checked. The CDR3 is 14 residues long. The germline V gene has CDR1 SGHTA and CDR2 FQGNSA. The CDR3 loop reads CASSLSRPPGEQFF.

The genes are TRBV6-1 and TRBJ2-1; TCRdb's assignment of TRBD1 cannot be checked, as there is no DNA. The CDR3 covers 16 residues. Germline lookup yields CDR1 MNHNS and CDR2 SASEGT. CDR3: CASSEYEGTGGNEQFF.

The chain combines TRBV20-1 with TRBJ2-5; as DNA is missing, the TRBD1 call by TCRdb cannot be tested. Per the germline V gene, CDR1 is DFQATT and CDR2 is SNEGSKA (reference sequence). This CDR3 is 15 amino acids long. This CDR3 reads CSARGGGGAFETQYF.